This record concerns one T cell receptor (beta chain) sequence. The antigen is undetermined. Method: immunoSEQ multiplex PCR; TCRdb's copy keeps in-frame clones and lacks some. Of over 100,000 clones listed, 84% are singletons. Germline V gene data show CDR1 as SGDLS and CDR2 as YYNGEE. CDR3 length: 16 amino acids. The V and J ends lost 5 bases and 7 bases respectively, with 19 bases between them. This sample was included in a study of T cell responses to AZD1222 COVID-19 vaccine. Study conclusions and caveats: Dominant at 160-218 and 743-854, vaccine-associated CD4 TCRs also spanned spike. Following two doses of AZD1222, Spike-specific TCR breadth and depth rose. It was only after the peak T cell response that any repertoires were sampled. In the spike-specific TCR repertoire, nearly half reportedly target unmutated variant regions.

This chain uses TRBV9 with TRBJ1-6, with D hard to call. The sequence was collected from an adult in good health. The starting material was peripheral blood, obtained on day 0 of AZD1222 vaccination. This CDR3 is CASSPRDGASNSPLHF. Written as DNA, the CDR3 is TGTGCCAGCAGTCCCCGAGACGGAGCTTCCAATTCACCCCTCCACTTT. Complete variable domain (other parts from reference TRBV9 and TRBJ1-6): DSGVTQTPKHLITATGQRVTLRCSPRSGDLSVYWYQQSLDQGLQFLIQYYNGEERAKGNILERFSAQQFPDLHSELNLSSLELGDSALYFCASSPRDGASNSPLHFGNGTRLTVT.